This entry lists 17 T cell receptor beta chains sequenced from one sample in a study of blood T cell repertoires in COVID-19 (dated by TCRdb to 2019 to 2021). Preparation of the library involved the immunoSEQ multiplex PCR assay. As stored in TCRdb, this immuneACCESS dataset retains in-frame rearrangements with V and J assigned. A fraction of the clones does not appear; measured against another copy, unresolved V genes explain less than half of the discrepancy, and the remainder lacks a known reason. Across this sample there are around 80,000 clones, with around 89% seen only once. Just under 0.6% of the sample rests with the top ten. The specimen was peripheral blood. The receptors were gathered from a man in his sixties with acute or convalescent COVID-19.

The chain joins TRBV11-2 to TRBJ1-3; possible D gene TRBD1, 5 bases. This CDR3 region has 16 residues. Trimming pared 2 bases from V and 0 bases from J, leaving 11 bases between. In germline, CDR1 is SGHAT, CDR2 FQNNGV. In DNA, the CDR3 is TGTGCCAGCAGCTTACTTCGGGGGAGCTCTGGAAACACCATATATTTT. This gives the protein CASSLLRGSSGNTIYF.

The chain employs TRBV2 and TRBJ2-2, with 7 bases that match TRBD1. Looked up from germline, CDR1 is SNHLY and CDR2 is FYNNEI. The CDR3 is 15 residues long. Germline trimming cut 7 bases from V and 7 bases from J; bases unmatched to any gene: 12. CDR3 residues: CASTSRQGGGGELFF. The CDR3 coding sequence is TGTGCCAGCACCTCCCGACAGGGTGGTGGCGGGGAGCTGTTTTTT.

The chain is built from TRBV9 and TRBJ2-3; no clear D gene. V lost 1 base, J lost 1 base, and 7 bases lay in between. CDR3 size: 14 residues. Germline V gene sequence: CDR1 SGDLS, CDR2 YYNGEE. CDR3 loop: CASSVQSGTDTQYF. Written as DNA, the CDR3 is TGTGCCAGCAGCGTACAAAGCGGCACAGATACGCAGTATTTT.

The rearrangement links TRBV10-2 to TRBJ2-1, with D perhaps TRBD2 (6 bases). V was shortened by 5 bases and J by 7 bases, with 9 bases between the two germline ends. The CDR3 is 12 residues long. The germline CDR1 and CDR2 sequences are WSHSY and SAAADI. CDR3 DNA: TGCGCCAGCAGTAGACTAGGGAATGAGCAGTTCTTC. Translating gives CASSRLGNEQFF.

A single count supports this clone. Different DNA sequences within this sample yield the same CDR3. The chain carries TRBV5-1 and TRBJ1-2, with D maybe TRBD1 (5 bases). The CDR3 length is 14 residues. Per the germline V gene, CDR1 is SGHRS and CDR2 is YFSETQ. V was cut by 3 bases and J by 2 bases, with 11 bases left in between. CDR3 region: CASSSTGGNYGYTF. The CDR3 nucleotides read TGCGCCAGCAGCTCTACAGGTGGGAACTATGGCTACACCTTC.

The chain links TRBV5-1 to TRBJ1-1; tentative D call: TRBD1 (6 bases). The CDR3 is made up of 16 amino acids. CDR1 is SGHRS, CDR2 YFSETQ, per germline. Trimming stripped 3 bases from V and 1 base from J, with 16 bases between. The DNA for the CDR3 is TGCGCCAGCAGCTATAAACTGACAGGACGGAACACTGAAGCTTTCTTT. Amino acids: CASSYKLTGRNTEAFF.

The chain employs TRBV7-2 and TRBJ1-5, with D uncertain. V lost 1 base and J 5 bases, leaving 12 bases between the germline ends. The germline gives CDR1 SGHTA, CDR2 FQGNSA. This CDR3 comprises 15 residues. Here the CDR3 DNA reads TGTGCCAGCAGCTTAGACGCGGCGGCGTATCAGCCCCAGCATTTT. It codes for CASSLDAAAYQPQHF.

Only one count was recorded for this clone. The V and J genes are TRBV6-5 and TRBJ1-2, with 7 bases aligning to TRBD1. CDR1 is MNHEY and CDR2 is SVGAGI in the germline V gene. Trimming took 5 bases from V and 3 from J; bases not matched to a gene: 3. The CDR3 extends over 13 amino acids. CDR3 region: CASSPGQYYGYTF. For the CDR3, the DNA is TGTGCCAGCAGTCCGGGACAGTACTATGGCTACACCTTC.

V is TRBV18 and J is TRBJ1-1, with TRBD1 as a possible D gene (5 bases). The length of the CDR3 is 13 residues. V was pared by 2 bases and J by 3 bases, with 7 bases between. Germline V lookup: CDR1 KGHSH, CDR2 LQKENI. CDR3: CASSPTRDTEAFF. The CDR3, as DNA: TGTGCCAGCTCACCAACCAGGGACACTGAAGCTTTCTTT.

The chain links TRBV19 to TRBJ2-2; D is perhaps TRBD1 (5 bases). The germline gives CDR1 LNHDA, CDR2 SQIVND (reference sequence). Trimming removed 4 bases at V and 1 base at J, with 16 bases between. The CDR3 consists of 17 residues. The chain's CDR3 is CASSRTLLQGNTGELFF. CDR3 sequence (DNA): TGTGCCAGTAGTAGAACGTTGCTTCAGGGGAACACCGGGGAGCTGTTTTTT.

The chain couples TRBV27 to TRBJ2-3; D uncertain. This CDR3 spans 15 amino acids. Between the trimmed V and J ends, which lost 3 bases and 1 base, there was a span of 11 bases. Germline V gene data show CDR1 as MNHEY and CDR2 as SMNVEV (reference sequence). The CDR3 sequence: CASSLQSLGTDTQYF. CDR3 in DNA: TGTGCCAGCAGTTTGCAAAGCCTGGGCACAGATACGCAGTATTTT.

The rearrangement links TRBV24-1 to TRBJ1-2; the D gene is possibly TRBD1 (5 bases). Trimming cost V 4 bases and J 5 bases, with 13 bases left between them. The germline V gene has CDR1 KGHDR and CDR2 SFDVKD. CDR3 size: 14 residues. The CDR3 loop reads CATSDVDGGYGYTF. The CDR3 DNA reads TGTGCCACCAGTGACGTCGACGGGGGTTATGGCTACACCTTC.

V gene TRBV7-9 combines with J gene TRBJ2-6, with 8 positions matching TRBD1. The germline CDR1 and CDR2 sequences are SEHNR and FQNEAQ (reference sequence). V shed 5 bases and J 4 bases; nucleotides not matched to a gene: 16. This CDR3 contains 19 residues. CDR3 bases: TGTGCCAGCAGCCCCCGTGTGGACAGGGCCTCGGGAGGGGCCAACGTCCTGACTTTC. Translation: CASSPRVDRASGGANVLTF.

The chain has TRBV5-6 and TRBJ1-4; D gene ambiguous. This CDR3 is 15 amino acids long. The V gene's germline CDR1 is SGHDT and CDR2 YYEEEE. V gave up 3 bases and J gave up 6 bases, with 15 bases separating them. The CDR3 region is CASSSMREGDEKLFF. The CDR3 bases are TGTGCCAGCAGCTCCATGCGCGAAGGAGATGAAAAACTGTTTTTT.

This clone was seen just once. J is TRBJ1-1 and V is TRBV6-5; 9 bases are shared with TRBD1. V trimming: 6 bases; J trimming: 7 bases; junction bases outside the gene matches: 12. Germline CDR1 MNHEY, CDR2 SVGAGI. CDR3 size: 15 residues. This CDR3 reads CASRPRTGDKIEAFF. The CDR3 DNA reads TGTGCCAGCAGACCCAGGACAGGGGATAAGATTGAAGCTTTCTTT.

This clone showed up just once. V is TRBV5-1 and J is TRBJ2-4, with TRBD2 identical over 13 bases. This CDR3 spans 18 amino acids. CDR1 is SGHRS, CDR2 YFSETQ, per germline. V lost 7 bases and J lost 8; bases outside the gene matches: 18. The CDR3 DNA is TGCGCCAGCTCTCGGGGACTAGCGGGAAACCTGGTAGTTGACATTCAGTACTTC. Residues: CASSRGLAGNLVVDIQYF.

V usage is TRBV9 and J usage is TRBJ2-1; 7 bases are shared with TRBD2. The V gene's germline CDR1 is SGDLS and CDR2 YYNGEE. Unmatched junction bases numbered 7, after V lost 1 base and J lost 0 bases. The CDR3 length is 17 residues. CDR3: CASSVSHGGSSYNEQFF. In DNA form, the CDR3 reads TGTGCCAGCAGCGTAAGCCACGGGGGGAGCTCCTACAATGAGCAGTTCTTC.